This TCR beta chain was profiled in a study of glioma-infiltrating T cells after dendritic cell vaccination. Study-level information: Patients received autologous tumor lysate-pulsed dendritic cell vaccination between about 2002 and 2012. Patients received three intradermal dendritic cell vaccine injections at biweekly intervals. Study-level findings and limits: Estimated pretreatment TIL content predicted outcome after dendritic cell vaccination.

In germline, CDR1 is MGHRA, CDR2 YSYEKL. Germline trimming cut 4 bases from V and 5 bases from J; bases unmatched to any gene: 5. CDR3 length: 15 amino acids. Comments on this clone: Its antigen is currently unknown.

Primers: 60 V beta forward and 13 J beta reverse. Profiling relied on immunoSEQ multiplex PCR, and the TCRdb table lists in-frame clones only, not all of them. The sample lists over 90,000 clones; under 90% were seen once. The receptor was isolated from a human donor with glioblastoma. The chain employs TRBV4-1 and TRBJ2-1, with 10 positions matching TRBD2. The sequenced sample was blood, obtained before dendritic cell vaccination. The chain's CDR3 is CASSRSGGGDNEQFF. As DNA, the CDR3 is TGCGCCAGCAGCCGGAGCGGGGGGGGAGACAATGAGCAGTTCTTC.